This T cell receptor beta chain appears in the sequencing data of a study of blood T cell repertoires in COVID-19. Study-level information: The origin of the acute and convalescent COVID-19 samples was the United States, Italy and Spain. T cells, B-cell-depleted T cells, or PBMCs provided the cDNA or gDNA that served as material.

The method was immunoSEQ multiplex PCR; TCRdb's version includes in-frame clones alone and lacks a portion of them. Of around 100,000 clones listed, approximately 80% are singletons. Germline lookup yields CDR1 LNHDA and CDR2 SQIVND (reference sequence). The V and J ends lost 8 bases and 5 bases respectively, with 15 bases between them. The CDR3 has 13 residues. The chain combines TRBV19 with TRBJ1-2, with D perhaps TRBD1 (5 bases). The sequence derives from a woman in her sixties or seventies with acute or convalescent COVID-19. The sample consisted of peripheral blood. CDR3 in DNA: TGTGCCAGTCAGGACACACCGGAGTATGGCTACACCTTC. Amino acids: CASQDTPEYGYTF. The whole variable domain, filled in from reference TRBV19 and TRBJ1-2, reads DGGITQSPKYLFRKEGQNVTLSCEQNLNHDAMYWYRQDPGQGLRLIYYSQIVNDFQKGDIAEGYSVSREKKESFPLTVTSAQKNPTAFYLCASQDTPEYGYTFGSGTRLTVV.